The rows below give T cell receptor beta chains drawn from one sample of a study of T cells after yellow fever vaccination. Each CDR3 protein is one row after TCRdb ran MiXCR on the 5' RACE reads. The table lists tens of thousands of distinct CDR3 sequences, around 7% of them singletons. Sample: CD8+ T cells sorted from PBMCs, taken approximately 11 days after the first yellow fever vaccination. Receptors originate from a man between 18 and 29 years old who received the YFV17D yellow fever vaccine. Both conserved end residues are part of each CDR3. A D gene is named only where the DNA matches it firmly. Not all rows give a size; the values are once, few, many and, for expanded clones, a class.

TRBJ2-2,NA,TRBV6-2/TRBV6-3,16,many,CASRLWGYSDTGELFF,TGTGCCAGCCGTCTTTGGGGCTATTCGGACACCGGGGAGCTGTTTTTT
TRBJ2-7,TRBD1,TRBV29-1,16,many,CSVTLLGQGPSYEQYF,TGCAGCGTTACTCTTCTGGGACAGGGCCCCTCCTACGAGCAGTACTTC
TRBJ2-3,TRBD1,TRBV4-2,16,many,CASSQDTTGGADTQYF,TGTGCCAGCAGCCAAGATACAACAGGGGGCGCGGATACGCAGTATTTT
TRBJ2-6,TRBD2,TRBV7-6,17,few,CASSLEVAGSGANVLTF,TGTGCCAGCAGCTTAGAAGTAGCGGGCTCTGGGGCCAACGTCCTGACTTTC
TRBJ2-1,NA,TRBV4-3,14,few,CASSQADSPHEQFF,TGCGCCAGCAGCCAAGCGGACAGCCCCCATGAGCAGTTCTTC
TRBJ2-5,NA,TRBV5-1,16,NA,CASSLGRDTYQETQYF,TGCGCCAGCAGCTTGGGTCGGGACACCTACCAAGAGACCCAGTACTTC
TRBJ2-3,NA,TRBV12-3/TRBV12-4,13,many,CASTKGLTDTQYF,TGTGCCAGCACCAAGGGGCTGACAGATACGCAGTATTTT
TRBJ2-5,NA,TRBV5-5,11,few,CASSPQKTQYF,TGTGCCAGCAGCCCCCAGAAGACCCAGTACTTC
TRBJ2-3,NA,TRBV4-1,15,many,CASSQNLVNGDTQYF,TGCGCCAGCAGCCAGAACTTAGTCAATGGGGATACGCAGTATTTT
TRBJ2-1,NA,TRBV21-1,13,many,CASSGQFYNEQFF,TGTGCCAGCAGTGGACAGTTCTACAATGAGCAGTTCTTC
TRBJ2-7,NA,TRBV12-5,14,few,CASGPPLGTYEQYF,TGTGCTAGTGGTCCACCACTAGGAACCTACGAGCAGTACTTC
TRBJ1-1,NA,TRBV6-5,14,many,CASSYAGLRTEAFF,TGTGCCAGCAGTTACGCGGGTCTTCGGACTGAAGCTTTCTTT
TRBJ2-1,TRBD2,TRBV6-1,15,many,CASRWTSGSYNEQFF,TGTGCCAGCAGATGGACTAGCGGATCCTACAATGAGCAGTTCTTC
TRBJ2-7,NA,TRBV4-1,16,many,CASSQAFGGRSYEQYF,TGCGCCAGCAGCCAAGCGTTCGGGGGGCGATCCTACGAGCAGTACTTC
TRBJ2-5,TRBD2,TRBV9,15,NA,CASGGTSGAGETQYF,TGTGCCAGCGGCGGCACTAGCGGGGCCGGGGAGACCCAGTACTTC
TRBJ2-2,NA,TRBV6-1,14,NA,CASSERLNTGELFF,TGTGCCAGCAGCGAGAGACTGAACACCGGGGAGCTGTTTTTT
TRBJ1-6,NA,TRBV19,17,many,CASSMETGVMPNSPLHF,TGTGCCAGTAGTATGGAGACAGGAGTCATGCCCAATTCACCCCTCCACTTT
TRBJ2-2,NA,TRBV7-9,16,many,CASGRVLTLNTGELFF,TGTGCCAGCGGCCGAGTGCTAACACTGAACACCGGGGAGCTGTTTTTT
TRBJ2-7,TRBD2,TRBV27,15,few,CASSPQAGGAYEQYF,TGTGCCAGCAGTCCGCAAGCGGGGGGGGCCTACGAGCAGTACTTC
TRBJ1-1,NA,TRBV19,14,few,CASSIEERSTEAFF,TGTGCCAGTAGTATAGAGGAAAGGAGCACTGAAGCTTTCTTT
TRBJ1-2,TRBD1,TRBV5-1,18,NA,CAIGVTGFLLSSGYGYTF,TGCGCCATCGGTGTGACAGGGTTCTTATTGAGTTCTGGGTATGGCTACACCTTC
TRBJ2-7,NA,TRBV4-1,16,many,CASSQILAGPPYEQYF,TGCGCCAGCAGCCAAATATTGGCGGGGCCCCCCTACGAGCAGTACTTC
TRBJ1-6,NA,TRBV6-2/TRBV6-3,14,few,CASSLETGFSPLHF,TGTGCCAGCAGTTTGGAGACGGGATTCTCACCCCTCCACTTT
TRBJ1-5,NA,TRBV7-3,13,many,CASSSDYNQPQHF,TGTGCCAGCAGCTCGGATTATAATCAGCCCCAGCATTTT
TRBJ2-7,NA,TRBV27,13,many,CASSFSGFNEQYF,TGTGCCAGCAGTTTTAGCGGTTTTAACGAGCAGTACTTC
TRBJ2-3,TRBD1,TRBV15,14,NA,CATGTEASTDTQYF,TGTGCCACCGGGACAGAAGCTTCCACAGATACGCAGTATTTT
TRBJ2-1,NA,TRBV4-3,15,NA,CASSQDLGGYNEQFF,TGCGCCAGCAGCCAAGATCTAGGGGGGTACAATGAGCAGTTCTTC
TRBJ2-1,NA,TRBV12-3/TRBV12-4,14,many,CASSLQGIWNEQFF,TGTGCCAGCAGTTTACAGGGGATTTGGAATGAGCAGTTCTTC
TRBJ2-7,NA,TRBV7-9,11,many,CASSSTYEQYF,TGTGCCAGCAGCTCCACCTACGAGCAGTACTTC
TRBJ1-5,NA,TRBV6-5,16,many,CASTKDGYGLNQPQHF,TGTGCCAGCACCAAAGACGGCTACGGGTTAAATCAGCCCCAGCATTTT
TRBJ2-1,NA,TRBV12-3/TRBV12-4,15,few,CASSPALDSYNEQFF,TGTGCCAGCAGTCCAGCCCTCGACAGCTACAATGAGCAGTTCTTC
TRBJ2-7,NA,TRBV4-2,14,NA,CASSQDGNPGPGYF,TGTGCCAGCAGCCAAGATGGGAACCCGGGGCCGGGGTACTTC
TRBJ2-7,NA,TRBV20-1,14,many,CSARNGLRSYEQYF,TGCAGTGCTAGGAACGGACTACGCTCCTACGAGCAGTACTTC
TRBJ2-1,NA,TRBV19,14,NA,CASSKAGSINEQFF,TGTGCCAGTAGTAAGGCGGGAAGTATCAATGAGCAGTTCTTC
TRBJ2-7,NA,TRBV29-1,13,few,CSVESDRGSEQYF,TGCAGCGTTGAATCGGACCGGGGCTCCGAGCAGTACTTC
TRBJ2-1,NA,TRBV4-1,14,few,CASSQIGTRNEQFF,TGCGCCAGCAGCCAGATCGGAACGCGAAATGAGCAGTTCTTC
TRBJ1-4,TRBD1,TRBV5-1,14,many,CASSLGDRDEKLFF,TGCGCCAGCAGCTTGGGGGACAGGGATGAAAAACTGTTTTTT
TRBJ2-7,NA,TRBV6-2/TRBV6-3,12,NA,CASRDLGGEQYF,TGTGCCAGCCGTGATCTTGGTGGCGAGCAGTACTTC
TRBJ2-5,TRBD1,TRBV7-2,15,few,CASSSLGQGAQTQYF,TGTGCCAGCAGCTCTCTAGGACAGGGGGCGCAGACCCAGTACTTC